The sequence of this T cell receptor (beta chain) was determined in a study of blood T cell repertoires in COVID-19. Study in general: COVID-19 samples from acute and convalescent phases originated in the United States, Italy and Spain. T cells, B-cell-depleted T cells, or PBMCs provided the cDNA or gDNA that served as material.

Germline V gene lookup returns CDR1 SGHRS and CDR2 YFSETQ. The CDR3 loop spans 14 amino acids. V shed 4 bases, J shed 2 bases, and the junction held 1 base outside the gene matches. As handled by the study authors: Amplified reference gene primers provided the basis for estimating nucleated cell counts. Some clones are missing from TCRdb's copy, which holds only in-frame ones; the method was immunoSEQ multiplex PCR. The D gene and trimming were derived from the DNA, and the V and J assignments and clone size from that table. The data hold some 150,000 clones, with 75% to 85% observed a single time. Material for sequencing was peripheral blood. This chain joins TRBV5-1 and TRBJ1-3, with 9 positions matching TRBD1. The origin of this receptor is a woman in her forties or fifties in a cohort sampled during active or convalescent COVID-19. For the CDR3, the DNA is TGCGCCAGCAGCCGGGACAGGGCTGGAAACACCATATATTTT. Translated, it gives CASSRDRAGNTIYF. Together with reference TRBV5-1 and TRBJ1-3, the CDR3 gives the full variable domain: KAGVTQTPRYLIKTRGQQVTLSCSPISGHRSVSWYQQTPGQGLQFLFEYFSETQRNKGNFPGRFSGRQFSNSRSEMNVSTLELGDSALYLCASSRDRAGNTIYFGEGSWLTVV.